This record concerns one T cell receptor beta chain sequence. The data were obtained in a study of blood T cell repertoires in COVID-19. For the study at large: Sites across the United States, Italy and Spain contributed samples from acute and convalescent COVID-19. Sample material is recorded as cDNA or gDNA derived from T cells, B-cell-depleted T cells, or PBMCs.

V lost 1 base to trimming and J lost 7 bases; unmatched junction nucleotides: 1. The CDR3 spans 11 residues. In germline, CDR1 is DFQATT, CDR2 SNEGSKA (reference sequence). TCRdb's table, derived via immunoSEQ multiplex PCR, lists solely in-frame clones and lacks some. Of approximately 82,000 clones listed, roughly four fifths are singletons. Source material: peripheral blood. The receptor was isolated from a man aged 45-65 years with active or convalescent COVID-19. This rearrangement joins TRBV20-1 to TRBJ2-7, with 7 bases that match TRBD2. CDR3 nucleotides: TGCAGTGCTAGAGCCGGGGGGGAGCAGTACTTC. It is translated as CSARAGGEQYF.